The source of this T cell receptor beta chain is a study of response to subunit inactivated influenza vaccine (dated by TCRdb to 2016 to 2019). Background on the whole study: The study used deep quantitative T cell receptor repertoire profiling to track responses to a trivalent subunit inactivated influenza vaccine.

In the germline V gene, CDR1 corresponds to LGHNA and CDR2 to YNFKEQ. The V end gives up 0 bases and the J end 1 base, leaving 8 bases in the junction not matched to a gene. Its CDR3 holds 18 amino acids, cysteine through phenylalanine. The entry retains the CDR3 DNA only, 54 bases that are in frame from base 1. This clonotype was counted only a few times. Its antigen remains undetermined. No base qualities exist here, and no much larger clone lies one base off it. Broad study findings and their caveats: According to the authors, only a limited number of new T cells may be recruited by each seasonal influenza vaccination.

Library preparation employed RT-PCR. The sequencer listed for this sample is Illumina HiSeq 2500. TCRdb reprocessing: public reads trimmed at Q25 with fastp, clones called with MiXCR, in-frame beta chains kept. Rows are unified per CDR3 protein, each entry keeping the most common DNA and genes. The sample yields hundreds of thousands of distinct CDR3 sequences; around 8% were counted once. The top ten clones comprise over 10% of the sample. The rearrangement joined TRBV4-2 to TRBJ2-2, with 7 middle bases fitting TRBD2. This receptor was obtained from a man aged 50 to 69 who received an inactivated influenza vaccine. Donor details come from another sample of the same person, matched by shared clones. The sample consisted of PBMCs from blood, taken 23 to 25 months after vaccination. The CDR3 region reads CASSQESAASGNTGELFF. The nucleotide sequence is TGTGCCAGCAGCCAAGAAAGTGCGGCTAGCGGGAACACCGGGGAGCTGTTTTTT.